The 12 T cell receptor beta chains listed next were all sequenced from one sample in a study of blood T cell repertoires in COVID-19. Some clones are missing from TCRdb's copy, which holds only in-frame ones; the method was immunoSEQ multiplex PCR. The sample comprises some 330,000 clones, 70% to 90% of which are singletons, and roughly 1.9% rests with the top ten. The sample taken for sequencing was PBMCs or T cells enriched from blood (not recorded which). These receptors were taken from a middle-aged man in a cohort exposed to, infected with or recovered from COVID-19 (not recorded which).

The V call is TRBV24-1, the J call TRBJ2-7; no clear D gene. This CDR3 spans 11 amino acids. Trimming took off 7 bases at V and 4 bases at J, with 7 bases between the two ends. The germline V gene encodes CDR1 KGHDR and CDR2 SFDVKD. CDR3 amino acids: CATSNQYEQYF. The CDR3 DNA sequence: TGTGCCACCAGCAACCAGTACGAGCAGTACTTC.

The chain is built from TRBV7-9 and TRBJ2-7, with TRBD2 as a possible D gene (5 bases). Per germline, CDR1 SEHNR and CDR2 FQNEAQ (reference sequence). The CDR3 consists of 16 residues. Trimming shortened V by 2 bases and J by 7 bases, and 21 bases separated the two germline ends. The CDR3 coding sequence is TGTGCCAGCAGCTTAAACGTGGGAGAAGCCCAATTGGAGCAGTACTTC. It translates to CASSLNVGEAQLEQYF.

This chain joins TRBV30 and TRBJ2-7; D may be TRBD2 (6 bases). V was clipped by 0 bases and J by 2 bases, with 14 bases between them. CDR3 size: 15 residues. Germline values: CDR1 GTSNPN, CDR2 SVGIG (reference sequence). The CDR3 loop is CAWSVLWGEAYEQYF. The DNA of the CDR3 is TGTGCCTGGAGTGTACTGTGGGGGGAAGCCTACGAGCAGTACTTC.

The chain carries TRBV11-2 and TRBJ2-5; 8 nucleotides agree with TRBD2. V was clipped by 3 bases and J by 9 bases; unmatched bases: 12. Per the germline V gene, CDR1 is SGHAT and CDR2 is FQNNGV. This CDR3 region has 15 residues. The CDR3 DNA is TGTGCCAGCAGCTTGGGCGGGAGGTCACCACGGGCCCAGTACTTC. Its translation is CASSLGGRSPRAQYF.

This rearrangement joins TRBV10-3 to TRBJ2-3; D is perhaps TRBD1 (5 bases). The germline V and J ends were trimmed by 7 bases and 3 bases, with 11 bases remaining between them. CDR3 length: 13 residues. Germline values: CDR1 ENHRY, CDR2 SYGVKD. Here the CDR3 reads CAITSTDTDTQYF. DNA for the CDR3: TGTGCCATCACTTCGACAGATACAGATACGCAGTATTTT.

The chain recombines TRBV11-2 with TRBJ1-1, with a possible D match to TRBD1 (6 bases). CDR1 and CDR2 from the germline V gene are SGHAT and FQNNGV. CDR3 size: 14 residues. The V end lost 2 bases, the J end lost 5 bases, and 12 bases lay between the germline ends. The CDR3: CASSLRLQGTEAFF. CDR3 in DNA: TGTGCCAGCAGCTTACGGCTCCAGGGGACTGAAGCTTTCTTT.

The CDR3 loop reads CASSIPLGTGGNQPQHF. For the CDR3, the DNA is TGTGCCAGTAGTATCCCATTAGGGACAGGAGGCAATCAGCCCCAGCATTTT. The chain joins TRBV19 to TRBJ1-5; 8 bases map to TRBD1. This CDR3 has 17 residues. CDR1 and CDR2 from the germline V gene are LNHDA and SQIVND (reference sequence). V shed 3 bases and J 2 bases; nucleotides not matched to a gene: 9.

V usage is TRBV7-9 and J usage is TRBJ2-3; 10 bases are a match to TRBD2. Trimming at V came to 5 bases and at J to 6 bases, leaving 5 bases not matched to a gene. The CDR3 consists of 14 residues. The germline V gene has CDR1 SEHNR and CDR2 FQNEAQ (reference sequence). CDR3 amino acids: CASSPSGSIDTQYF. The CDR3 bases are TGTGCCAGCAGCCCTAGCGGGAGTATTGATACGCAGTATTTT.

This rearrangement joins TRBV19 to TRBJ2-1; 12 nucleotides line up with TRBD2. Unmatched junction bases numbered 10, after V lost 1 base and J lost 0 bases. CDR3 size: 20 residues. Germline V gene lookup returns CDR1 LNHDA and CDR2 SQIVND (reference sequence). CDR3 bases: TGTGCCAGTAGTATAGCGGGTGCTAGCGGGAGGGCCAGCTCCTACAATGAGCAGTTCTTC. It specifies CASSIAGASGRASSYNEQFF.

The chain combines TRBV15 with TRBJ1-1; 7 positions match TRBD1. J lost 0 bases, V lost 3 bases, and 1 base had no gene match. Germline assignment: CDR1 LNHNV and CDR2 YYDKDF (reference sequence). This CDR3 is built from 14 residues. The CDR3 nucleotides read TGTGCCACCAGCAGTGACAGGGTGAACACTGAAGCTTTCTTT. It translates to CATSSDRVNTEAFF.

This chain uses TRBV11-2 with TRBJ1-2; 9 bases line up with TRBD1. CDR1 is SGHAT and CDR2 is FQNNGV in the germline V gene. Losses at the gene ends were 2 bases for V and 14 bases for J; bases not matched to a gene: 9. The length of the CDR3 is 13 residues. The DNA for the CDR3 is TGTGCCAGCAGCTTACTCGGACAGGGGCAGGCTACCTTC. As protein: CASSLLGQGQATF.

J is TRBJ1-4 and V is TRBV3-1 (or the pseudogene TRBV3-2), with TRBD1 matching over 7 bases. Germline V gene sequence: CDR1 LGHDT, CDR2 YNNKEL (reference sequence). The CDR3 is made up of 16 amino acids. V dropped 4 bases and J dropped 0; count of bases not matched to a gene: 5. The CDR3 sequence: CASSPTDRATNEKLFF. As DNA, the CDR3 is TGTGCCAGCAGCCCGACTGACAGGGCAACTAATGAAAAACTGTTTTTT.